What follows are 22 T cell receptor beta chains derived from one specimen sequenced in a study of shared clonotypes between healthy human individuals. Clones were read by immunoSEQ multiplex PCR, and TCRdb kept only the in-frame ones, dropping some. Here the sample spans over a million clones, 95% to 97% being singletons. The sample was naive CD4+ T cells sorted from blood. Subset noted: CD45RA+ positively selected. The receptors shown here come from a man aged 25 to 45 in good health.

Details on this clone: The sample contains more than one DNA sequence encoding this CDR3. This chain joins TRBV28 and TRBJ2-6; no reliable D call. The CDR3 consists of 14 residues. The ends were cut back, 1 base at V and 4 bases at J, with 5 bases in the middle. The V gene's germline CDR1 is MDHEN and CDR2 SYDVKM. CDR3 bases: TGTGCCAGCAGTTTATCTTCCGGGGCCAACGTCCTGACTTTC. Residues: CASSLSSGANVLTF.

This clone was recorded only once. V gene TRBV2 combines with J gene TRBJ1-2; D unclear. The V and J ends lost 4 bases and 8 bases respectively, with 11 bases between them. Germline assignment: CDR1 SNHLY and CDR2 FYNNEI. The CDR3 is made up of 12 amino acids. In DNA, the CDR3 is TGTGCCAGCAGTGCTGACCATGAGGGCTACACCTTC. Translated, it gives CASSADHEGYTF.

A single count supports this clone. V and J are TRBV18 and TRBJ2-5; TRBD1 matches 11 bases. V was pared by 3 bases and J by 3 bases, with 9 bases of the junction left unmatched. This CDR3 has 17 residues. Germline values: CDR1 KGHSH, CDR2 LQKENI. The CDR3 bases are TGTGCCAGCTCACCCGGACAGGGGGCGGGGATGGAAGAGACCCAGTACTTC. Its translation is CASSPGQGAGMEETQYF.

The V gene is TRBV30, the J gene TRBJ2-3, with D possibly TRBD2 on 7 matching bases. The CDR3 is 15 amino acids. V lost 5 bases to trimming and J lost 5 bases, with 20 bases between them. Per the germline V gene, CDR1 is GTSNPN and CDR2 is SVGIG (reference sequence). The CDR3: CAWDQGLAGEDTQYF. DNA of the CDR3: TGTGCCTGGGATCAGGGGCTGGCGGGAGAAGATACGCAGTATTTT. Full variable domain (missing parts from reference TRBV30 and TRBJ2-3): SQTIHQWPATLVQPVGSPLSLECTVEGTSNPNLYWYRQAAGRGLQLLFYSVGIGQISSEVPQNLSASRPQDRQFILSSKKLLLSDSGFYLCAWDQGLAGEDTQYFGPGTRLTVL.

The chain carries TRBV29-1 and TRBJ2-5; D gene uncertain. This CDR3 has 13 residues. Trimming shortened V by 3 bases and J by 2 bases, and 10 bases separated the two germline ends. Per the germline V gene, CDR1 is SQVTM and CDR2 is ANQGSEA. As DNA, the CDR3 is TGCAGCGTTGATTTGGTTGCGCAAGAGACCCAGTACTTC. Encoded protein: CSVDLVAQETQYF.

The chain recombines TRBV18 with TRBJ1-1, with a weak D call TRBD1 (5 bases). With 3 bases removed from V and 2 bases from J, the gap between germline ends came to 19 bases. Per germline, CDR1 KGHSH and CDR2 LQKENI. This CDR3 spans 17 amino acids. The CDR3 loop is CASSPARGTGANTEAFF. CDR3 bases: TGTGCCAGCTCACCCGCGCGAGGCACAGGAGCCAACACTGAAGCTTTCTTT.

The chain uses TRBV28 and TRBJ2-2; D remains ambiguous. CDR1 is MDHEN, CDR2 SYDVKM, per germline. CDR3 size: 12 residues. V gave up 5 bases and J gave up 5 bases, with 6 bases separating them. The CDR3 spells CASSGVTGELFF. The CDR3 bases are TGTGCCAGCAGTGGGGTAACCGGGGAGCTGTTTTTT.

The rearrangement uses TRBV6-1 and TRBJ2-5, with TRBD2 as a possible D gene (5 bases). Germline assignment: CDR1 MNHNS and CDR2 SASEGT. V was pared by 1 base and J by 2 bases, with 11 bases between. The CDR3 is 15 amino acids. The DNA of the CDR3 is TGTGCCAGCAGTGAAGGCAGGCGGGTTCAAGAGACCCAGTACTTC. Translating it yields CASSEGRRVQETQYF.

With respect to this clone: The germline gene is not matched at one end of the junction; a read error may be the cause. V and J are TRBV5-4 and TRBJ2-3, with a possible D match to TRBD1 (6 bases). This CDR3 spans 15 amino acids. The germline CDR1 and CDR2 sequences are SGHNT and YYREEE (reference sequence). The CDR3 loop is CASSQGTGQADTQYF. CDR3 coding DNA: TGCGCCAGCAGCCAAGGAACAGGGCAGGCAGATACGCAGTATTTT.

In DNA form, the CDR3 reads TGTGCCATCAGCCCAGGACTAGCGGGAATCTACGAGCAGTACTTC. Amino acid sequence: CAISPGLAGIYEQYF. This sequence joins TRBV10-3 and TRBJ2-7, with 12 bases fitting TRBD2. Germline CDR1 reads ENHRY; CDR2 reads SYGVKD. This CDR3 is 15 amino acids long. After removal of 6 bases from V and 3 bases from J, the junction contained 6 bases not matched to a gene.

The gene calls are TRBV1 and TRBJ2-2; TRBD2, the D gene given by the table, was not confirmed from the DNA. TRBV1 is a known pseudogene. This CDR3 comprises 17 residues. The CDR3 protein is CTSSQAEGSVQVGELFF. For the CDR3, the DNA is TGCACCAGCAGCCAAGCAGAAGGTAGCGTTCAGGTCGGGGAGCTGTTTTTT.

The table lists this clone with a count of one. V usage is TRBV5-4 and J usage is TRBJ2-7; no clear D. The CDR3 runs 15 residues. V was shortened by 4 bases and J by 0 bases, with 14 bases between the two germline ends. Germline V gene data show CDR1 as SGHNT and CDR2 as YYREEE (reference sequence). Written as DNA, the CDR3 is TGTGCCAGCAGCGGTTTTCGTCAGAACTCCTACGAGCAGTACTTC. Translation gives CASSGFRQNSYEQYF.

This rearrangement joins TRBV27 to TRBJ2-7; 9 nucleotides align to TRBD2. The germline V gene encodes CDR1 MNHEY and CDR2 SMNVEV (reference sequence). CDR3 size: 14 residues. With V trimmed by 6 bases and J by 6 bases, 9 bases remained unmatched. The CDR3 loop reads CASSSGLAGLEQYF. The CDR3 coding sequence is TGTGCCAGCAGCTCAGGGCTAGCGGGACTCGAGCAGTACTTC.

The rearrangement uses TRBV27 and TRBJ2-5; perhaps D is TRBD1 or TRBD2 (6 bases each). V was cut by 2 bases and J by 5 bases, with 15 bases left in between. Germline-derived CDR1 and CDR2 are MNHEY and SMNVEV (reference sequence). There are 15 residues in the CDR3. The CDR3 DNA sequence: TGTGCCAGCAGTTTAGTGTCGGGGGCCATGGAGACCCAGTACTTC. It translates to CASSLVSGAMETQYF.

The J gene is TRBJ2-2, the V gene TRBV19; maybe TRBD1 (7 bases). V gave up 5 bases and J gave up 9 bases, with 25 bases separating them. The CDR3 consists of 17 residues. Germline CDR1 is LNHDA and CDR2 is SQIVND (reference sequence). The CDR3 sequence is CASSSKTGTVGRRELFF. The DNA of the CDR3 is TGTGCCAGTAGTTCAAAGACAGGGACAGTTGGGAGGAGGGAGCTGTTTTTT.

The chain links TRBV6-5 to TRBJ2-1; 10 positions agree with TRBD2. Germline V CDR1 and CDR2: MNHEY, SVGAGI. This CDR3 contains 15 residues. V gave up 7 bases and J gave up 8 bases; unmatched junction bases: 11. For the CDR3, the DNA is TGTGCCAGCACCATAGGCATAGCGGGAGGATATGAGCAGTTCTTC. Its translation: CASTIGIAGGYEQFF.

V is TRBV10-1 and J is TRBJ2-2; 8 bases fit TRBD1. This CDR3 is 17 amino acids long. Germline V gene data show CDR1 as WNHNN and CDR2 as SYGVQD (reference sequence). The ends lost 2 bases at V and 5 bases at J; junction bases unmatched: 10. The DNA for the CDR3 is TGCGCCAGCAGTGAGGAGTTGACAGGGGTATGGACCGGGGAGCTGTTTTTT. Its translation: CASSEELTGVWTGELFF.

The gene calls are TRBV5-1 and TRBJ1-2; D is perhaps TRBD1 (5 bases). CDR3 size: 15 residues. CDR1 and CDR2 (germline): SGHRS, YFSETQ. V dropped 3 bases and J dropped 2 bases, with 14 bases sitting between them. For the CDR3, the DNA is TGCGCCAGCAGCTCGGACCGGGACCTCAACTATGGCTACACCTTC. This translates into CASSSDRDLNYGYTF.

V and J are TRBV20-1 and TRBJ1-1; D gene uncertain. Germline CDR1 reads DFQATT; CDR2 reads SNEGSKA (reference sequence). The CDR3 loop spans 11 amino acids. V gave up 8 bases and J gave up 5 bases, with 12 bases separating them. In DNA form, the CDR3 reads TGCAGTCCAAGGCGTCCAACTGAAGCTTTCTTT. Residues: CSPRRPTEAFF.

The chain recombines TRBV9 with TRBJ2-1, with D perhaps TRBD2 (6 bases). The CDR3 loop spans 14 amino acids. Germline V gene data show CDR1 as SGDLS and CDR2 as YYNGEE. Trimming took off 6 bases at V and 5 bases at J, with 15 bases between the two ends. CDR3 nucleotide sequence: TGTGCCAGCAACTGGGGGGTAGGCCACAATGAGCAGTTCTTC. Residues: CASNWGVGHNEQFF. Variable domain in full (rest from reference TRBV9 and TRBJ2-1): DSGVTQTPKHLITATGQRVTLRCSPRSGDLSVYWYQQSLDQGLQFLIQYYNGEERAKGNILERFSAQQFPDLHSELNLSSLELGDSALYFCASNWGVGHNEQFFGPGTRLTVL.

V is TRBV6-5 and J is TRBJ2-1; weak D call: TRBD2 (6 bases). The V end was cut by 0 bases, the J end by 7 bases, with 16 bases between. CDR1 is MNHEY, CDR2 SVGAGI, per germline. The CDR3 length is 16 residues. CDR3 coding DNA: TGTGCCAGCAGTTACTCTGCCGCCGGGACTGGAAATGAGCAGTTCTTC. It encodes CASSYSAAGTGNEQFF.

The chain recombines TRBV7-5 with TRBJ2-2; the table names TRBD1, a call not compared with the DNA. TRBV7-5 is a recognized pseudogene. The CDR3 extends over 17 amino acids. In DNA, the CDR3 is TGTGTCAGAAGACAAACTTCCCGGACACCAGAGACCGGGGAGCTGTTTTTT. Protein sequence: CVRRQTSRTPETGELFF.